Presented here are 21 T cell receptor beta chains from one specimen sequenced in a study of metastatic and nonmetastatic thyroid tumors. MiXCR reprocessed the PCR reads for TCRdb. Of more than 25,000 clones listed, 20% to 25% were seen once; the top ten hold 25% to 30%. The entire patient cohort was treatment-naive prior to thyroid surgery. Sequenced material: blood. These receptors all stem from a male donor with papillary thyroid cancer or a benign thyroid nodule (not recorded which). Some clones in this sample may be carry-over from other donors' samples.

This clone appeared many times. The CDR3 nucleotides read TGCGCCAGCAGCCAACGGGACACTTCGTACACCGGGGAGCTGTTTTTT. Residues: CASSQRDTSYTGELFF. J is TRBJ2-2 and V is TRBV4-1, with D possibly TRBD1 on 6 matching bases. Germline CDR1 MGHRA, CDR2 YSYEKL. The CDR3 is 16 amino acids. Trimming stripped 2 bases from V and 3 bases from J, with 13 bases between.

This clone was seen many times. The CDR3 protein is CASSLWAGPGYTF. The CDR3 nucleotides are TGTGCCAGCAGTTTATGGGCAGGCCCCGGCTACACCTTC. The chain has TRBV28 and TRBJ1-2, with no clear D. With 0 bases removed from V and 8 bases from J, the gap between germline ends came to 10 bases. CDR1 and CDR2 (germline): MDHEN, SYDVKM. This CDR3 spans 13 amino acids.

This clone was recorded many times. The rearrangement uses TRBV7-3 and TRBJ2-1; 13 nucleotides line up with TRBD2. The germline V gene has CDR1 SGHTA and CDR2 FQGTGA. CDR3 length: 18 amino acids. Losses at the gene ends were 2 bases for V and 7 bases for J; bases not matched to a gene: 11. The CDR3 loop is CASSLHGTSGTGGNEQFF. DNA of the CDR3: TGTGCCAGCAGCTTACATGGGACTAGCGGGACCGGTGGGAATGAGCAGTTCTTC.

Ten or more counts support this clone. V is TRBV27 and J is TRBJ2-7; D call uncertain. CDR1 is MNHEY, CDR2 SMNVEV, per germline (reference sequence). This CDR3 comprises 12 residues. The germline V and J ends were trimmed by 5 bases and 4 bases, with 9 bases remaining between them. In nucleotides, the CDR3 is TGTGCCAGCAGTGACACCCCATACGAGCAGTACTTC. Its protein product is CASSDTPYEQYF.

This clone appeared many times. This chain links TRBV30 with TRBJ2-1; 9 positions agree with TRBD2. There are 15 residues in the CDR3. The germline V gene encodes CDR1 GTSNPN and CDR2 SVGIG (reference sequence). V trimming: 4 bases; J trimming: 2 bases; junction bases outside the gene matches: 6. Written as DNA, the CDR3 is TGTGCCTGGATGCCTAGCGGGGCCCCCTACAATGAGCAGTTCTTC. Encoded protein: CAWMPSGAPYNEQFF.

At least ten counts were recorded for this clone. The chain is built from TRBV12-3 or TRBV12-4 and TRBJ2-2; the D is unclear. V was cut by 2 bases and J by 6 bases, with 13 bases left in between. The CDR3 loop spans 15 amino acids. CDR3 loop: CASSLFSLPPGELFF. The CDR3 nucleotides are TGTGCCAGCAGTTTATTCAGCTTACCACCCGGGGAGCTGTTTTTT.

The chain links TRBV6-1 to TRBJ2-2; D is possibly TRBD1 or TRBD2 (6 bases each). The ends were cut back, 3 bases at V and 17 bases at J, with 22 bases in the middle. Germline V lookup: CDR1 MNHNS, CDR2 SASEGT. The CDR3 is 14 residues long. The CDR3 region is CASSDRGDTGDLFF. CDR3 nucleotide sequence: TGTGCCAGCAGTGATAGGGGGGACACCGGGGATCTCTTTTTT.

The chain is built from TRBV28 and TRBJ1-2; D might be TRBD1 (5 bases). The CDR3 runs 12 residues. The germline V gene encodes CDR1 MDHEN and CDR2 SYDVKM. V lost 1 base and J lost 13, with 13 bases in between. CDR3 residues: CASSLYGGVSTF. The CDR3 bases are TGTGCCAGCAGTTTATATGGGGGAGTTAGCACCTTC.

This clone came up a few times. The V gene is TRBV2, the J gene TRBJ2-7; 7 bases map to TRBD2. The V gene's germline CDR1 is SNHLY and CDR2 FYNNEI. There are 15 residues in the CDR3. V gave up 1 base and J gave up 2 bases; unmatched junction bases: 5. The CDR3 reads CASSEEASGPYEQYF. Written as DNA, the CDR3 is TGTGCCAGCAGTGAAGAGGCTAGCGGACCCTACGAGCAGTACTTC.

The chain uses TRBV20-1 and TRBJ2-2, with TRBD2 as a possible D gene (7 bases). V was pared by 4 bases and J by 3 bases, with 12 bases between. The CDR3 covers 14 residues. CDR1 DFQATT and CDR2 SNEGSKA come from the germline V gene (reference sequence). The CDR3 reads CSAIAGAHTGELFF. The DNA of the CDR3 is TGCAGTGCTATCGCGGGGGCGCACACCGGGGAGCTGTTTTTT.

This clone was seen at least ten times. J is TRBJ2-3 and V is TRBV4-2, with D hard to call. Trimming left V 0 bases short and J 3 bases short, with 10 bases between. The length of the CDR3 is 15 residues. The germline CDR1 and CDR2 sequences are LGHNA and YNFKEQ. In DNA, the CDR3 is TGTGCCAGCAGCCAAGATGGGCAGGCTACAGATACGCAGTATTTT. This gives the protein CASSQDGQATDTQYF.

This clone has at least ten counts. The V and J genes are TRBV7-9 and TRBJ1-4; 10 bases are shared with TRBD1. The CDR3 contains 17 residues. With 2 bases clipped from V and 4 bases from J, the junction kept 7 bases outside the gene matches. Germline CDR1 and CDR2: SEHNR and FQNEAQ (reference sequence). CDR3 in DNA: TGTGCCAGCAGCTTACGCACCGGGACAGGGGATAATGAAAAACTGTTTTTT. This sequence encodes CASSLRTGTGDNEKLFF.

Notes on this clone: One junction end disagrees with the germline gene, perhaps due to a read error. V is TRBV6-1 and J is TRBJ1-2, with D uncertain. The germline CDR1 and CDR2 sequences are MNHNS and SASEGT. The CDR3 has 13 residues. The CDR3 DNA reads as TGTGCCAGCACCCCTGGGCAGTCGGGTGCCTACACCTTT. Translation: CASTPGQSGAYTF.

Worth noting for this clone: At one end, the junction sequence differs from germline, possibly due to a read error. The chain uses TRBV27 and TRBJ2-4, with a weak D call TRBD2 (5 bases). From germline, CDR1 is MNHEY and CDR2 SMNVEV (reference sequence). The CDR3 has 12 amino acids. The CDR3 region has the DNA TGTGCCAGCAGTACGGACTTGAACTTTCAGAACTTC. Its translation is CASSTDLNFQNF.

This chain connects TRBV9 to TRBJ1-1, with D possibly being TRBD1 (6 bases). V lost 5 bases and J 2 bases, leaving 13 bases between the germline ends. The CDR3 sequence is 14 residues long. Germline CDR1 reads SGDLS; CDR2 reads YYNGEE. This chain's CDR3 is CASSESRGNTEAFF. CDR3 DNA: TGTGCCAGCAGTGAGTCCAGGGGAAACACTGAAGCTTTCTTT.

This clone was counted many times. This may be a read error, as it is one base from a much larger clone. The chain uses TRBV20-1 and TRBJ2-5; 8 nucleotides line up with TRBD2. The CDR3 totals 14 residues. From germline, CDR1 is DFQATT and CDR2 SNEGSKA (reference sequence). This CDR3 reads CSARAGGRQGTQYF. As DNA, the CDR3 is TGCAGTGCTAGAGCGGGGGGGCGTCAAGGGACCCAGTACTTC.

This clone was detected ten times or more. The V gene is TRBV5-1, the J gene TRBJ1-4; 7 nucleotides match TRBD1. The CDR3 is 15 amino acids. V shed 3 bases and J 3 bases; nucleotides not matched to a gene: 5. Germline V gene sequence: CDR1 SGHRS, CDR2 YFSETQ. In nucleotides, the CDR3 is TGCGCCAGCAGCTACCAGGGGGGAGCTAATGAAAAACTGTTTTTT. The encoded protein is CASSYQGGANEKLFF.

The rearrangement links TRBV20-1 to TRBJ2-5; D is ambiguous. Germline V gene data show CDR1 as DFQATT and CDR2 as SNEGSKA (reference sequence). V gave up 1 base and J gave up 5 bases, with 11 bases separating them. The CDR3 has 13 amino acids. CDR3: CSARGGWLETQYF. The CDR3 DNA reads TGCAGTGCTAGAGGTGGATGGCTGGAGACCCAGTACTTC.

The chain joins TRBV19 to TRBJ1-2; TRBD1 matches at 8 bases. There are 16 residues in the CDR3. Germline CDR1 is LNHDA and CDR2 is SQIVND (reference sequence). Unmatched junction bases numbered 11, after V lost 4 bases and J lost 4 bases. This CDR3 is CASSTRTGLNPYGYTF. CDR3 DNA sequence: TGTGCCAGTAGTACGCGGACAGGGCTAAACCCCTATGGCTACACCTTC. The full variable domain, its missing parts supplied by reference TRBV19 and TRBJ1-2, is DGGITQSPKYLFRKEGQNVTLSCEQNLNHDAMYWYRQDPGQGLRLIYYSQIVNDFQKGDIAEGYSVSREKKESFPLTVTSAQKNPTAFYLCASSTRTGLNPYGYTFGSGTRLTVV.

This clone showed up many times. V usage is TRBV25-1 and J usage is TRBJ2-1; 12 bases are shared with TRBD2. The junction had 8 bases not matched to a gene; V was cut back by 1 base and J by 10 bases. This CDR3 is built from 16 residues. Germline-derived CDR1 and CDR2 are MGHDK and SYGVNS. The CDR3 region has the DNA TGTGCCAGCAGTGAATCTTCTAGCGGGGGGGCTGAGGAGCAGTTCTTC. Translating it yields CASSESSSGGAEEQFF.

This clone was seen repeatedly, ten times or more. This chain uses TRBV28 with TRBJ2-7, with 8 bases that match TRBD1. With 3 bases clipped from V and 3 bases from J, the junction kept 4 bases outside the gene matches. This CDR3 spans 14 amino acids. Germline V gene lookup returns CDR1 MDHEN and CDR2 SYDVKM. The CDR3 sequence is CASSLTGAHYEQYF. The CDR3 nucleotides are TGTGCCAGCAGTTTGACAGGGGCGCACTACGAGCAGTACTTC.